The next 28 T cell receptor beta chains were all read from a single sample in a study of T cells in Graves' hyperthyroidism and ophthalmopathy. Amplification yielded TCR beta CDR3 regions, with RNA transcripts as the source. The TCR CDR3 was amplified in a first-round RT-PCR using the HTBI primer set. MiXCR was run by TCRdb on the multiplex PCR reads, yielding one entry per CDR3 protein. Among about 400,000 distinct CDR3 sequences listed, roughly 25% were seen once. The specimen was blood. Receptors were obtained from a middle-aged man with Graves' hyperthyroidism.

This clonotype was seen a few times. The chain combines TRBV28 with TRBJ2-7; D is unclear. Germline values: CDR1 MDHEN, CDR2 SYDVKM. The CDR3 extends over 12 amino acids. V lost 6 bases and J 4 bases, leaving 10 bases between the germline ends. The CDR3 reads CASSPHGYEQYF. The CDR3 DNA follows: TGTGCCAGCAGCCCTCACGGATACGAGCAGTACTTC. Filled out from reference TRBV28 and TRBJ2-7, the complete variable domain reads DVKVTQSSRYLVKRTGEKVFLECVQDMDHENMFWYRQDPGLGLRLIYFSYDVKMKEKGDIPEGYSVSREKKERFSLILESASTNQTSMYLCASSPHGYEQYFGPGTRLTVT.

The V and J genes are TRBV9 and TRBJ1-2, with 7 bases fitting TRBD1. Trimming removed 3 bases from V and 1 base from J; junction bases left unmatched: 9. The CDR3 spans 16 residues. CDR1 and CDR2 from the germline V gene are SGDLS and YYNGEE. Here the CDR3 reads CASSGTGTEYNYGYTF. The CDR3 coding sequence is TGTGCCAGCAGCGGAACCGGGACAGAATATAACTATGGCTACACCTTC.

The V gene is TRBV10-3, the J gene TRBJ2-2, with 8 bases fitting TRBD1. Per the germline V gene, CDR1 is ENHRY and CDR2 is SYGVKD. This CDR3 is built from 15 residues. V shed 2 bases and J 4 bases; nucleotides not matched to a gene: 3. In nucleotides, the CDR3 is TGTGCCATCAGTGAGAATCAGGGGGCCACCGGGGAGCTGTTTTTT. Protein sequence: CAISENQGATGELFF.

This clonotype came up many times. As DNA, the CDR3 is TGTGCCAGCAGCCCAGGACTAGCCTACGAGCAGTACTTC. This codes for CASSPGLAYEQYF. V usage is TRBV12-3 or TRBV12-4 and J usage is TRBJ2-7; 7 bases are a match to TRBD2. The CDR3 runs to 13 residues. Trimming cost V 6 bases and J 2 bases; bases outside gene matches: 4.

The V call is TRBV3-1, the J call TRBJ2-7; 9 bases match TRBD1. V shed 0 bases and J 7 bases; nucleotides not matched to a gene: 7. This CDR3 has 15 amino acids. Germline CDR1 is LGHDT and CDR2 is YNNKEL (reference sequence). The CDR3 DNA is TGTGCCAGCAGCCAAGAGCCACAGGGGGCGGGAGAGCAGTACTTC. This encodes CASSQEPQGAGEQYF.

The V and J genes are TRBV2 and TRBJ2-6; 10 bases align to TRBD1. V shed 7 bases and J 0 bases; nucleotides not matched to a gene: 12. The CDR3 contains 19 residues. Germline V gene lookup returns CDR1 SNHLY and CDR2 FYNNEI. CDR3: CASKTGTGASGSGANVLTF. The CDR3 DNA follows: TGTGCCAGCAAAACCGGGACAGGGGCGAGCGGCTCTGGGGCCAACGTCCTGACTTTC.

The CDR3 loop reads CASRLPGGTQPQHF. CDR3 in DNA: TGTGCCAGCAGGTTACCAGGGGGCACTCAGCCCCAGCATTTT. The chain joins TRBV6-2 or TRBV6-3 to TRBJ1-5; 8 bases match TRBD1. This CDR3 is 14 amino acids long. Unmatched junction bases numbered 7, after V lost 6 bases and J lost 6 bases. The V gene's germline CDR1 is MNHEY and CDR2 SVGEGT.

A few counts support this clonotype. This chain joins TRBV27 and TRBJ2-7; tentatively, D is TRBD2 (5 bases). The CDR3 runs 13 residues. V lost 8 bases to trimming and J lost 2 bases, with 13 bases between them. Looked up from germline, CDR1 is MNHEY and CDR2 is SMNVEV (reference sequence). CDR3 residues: CASGFDYTYEQYF. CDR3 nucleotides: TGTGCCAGCGGATTCGACTACACCTACGAGCAGTACTTC.

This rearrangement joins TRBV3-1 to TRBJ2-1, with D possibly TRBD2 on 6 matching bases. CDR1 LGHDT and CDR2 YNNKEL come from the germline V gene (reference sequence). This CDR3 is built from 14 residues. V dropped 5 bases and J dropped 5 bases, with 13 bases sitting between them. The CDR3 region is CASSWGVVNNEQFF. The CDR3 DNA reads TGTGCCAGCAGCTGGGGGGTAGTGAACAATGAGCAGTTCTTC.

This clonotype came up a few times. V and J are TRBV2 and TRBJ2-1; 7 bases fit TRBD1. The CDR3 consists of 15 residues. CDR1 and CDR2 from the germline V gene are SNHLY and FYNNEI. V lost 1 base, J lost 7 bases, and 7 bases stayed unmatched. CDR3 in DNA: TGTGCCAGCAGTGAAGGTAGGGGGCGAAGTAATGAGCAGTTCTTC. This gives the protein CASSEGRGRSNEQFF.

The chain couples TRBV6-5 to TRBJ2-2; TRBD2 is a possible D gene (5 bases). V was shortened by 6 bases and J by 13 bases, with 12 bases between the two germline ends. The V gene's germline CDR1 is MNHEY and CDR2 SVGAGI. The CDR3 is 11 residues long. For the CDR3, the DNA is TGTGCCAGCAGCTATCCGGGAAGGCTGTTTTTT. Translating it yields CASSYPGRLFF.

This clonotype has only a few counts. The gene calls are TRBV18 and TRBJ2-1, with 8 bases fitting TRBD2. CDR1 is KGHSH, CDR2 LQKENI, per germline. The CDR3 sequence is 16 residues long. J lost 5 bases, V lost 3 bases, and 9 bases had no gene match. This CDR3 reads CASSPRTSQPNNEQFF. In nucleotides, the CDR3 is TGTGCCAGCTCACCTAGGACTAGCCAGCCGAACAATGAGCAGTTCTTC.

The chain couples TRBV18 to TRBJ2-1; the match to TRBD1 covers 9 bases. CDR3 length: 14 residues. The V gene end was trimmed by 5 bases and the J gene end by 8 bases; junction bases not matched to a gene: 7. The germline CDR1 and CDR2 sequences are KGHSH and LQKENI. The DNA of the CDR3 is TGTGCCAGCTCAACCGGGACAGGGCAGTATGAGCAGTTCTTC. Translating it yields CASSTGTGQYEQFF.

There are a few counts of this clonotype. CDR3 sequence (DNA): TGTGCCAGCAGTTACTCAACTGGACCTACCTACGAGCAGTACTTC. Amino acid sequence: CASSYSTGPTYEQYF. The gene calls are TRBV6-5 and TRBJ2-7; D is ambiguous. The V end lost 0 bases, the J end lost 2 bases, and 11 bases lay between the germline ends. The CDR3 runs to 15 residues. The germline V gene has CDR1 MNHEY and CDR2 SVGAGI.

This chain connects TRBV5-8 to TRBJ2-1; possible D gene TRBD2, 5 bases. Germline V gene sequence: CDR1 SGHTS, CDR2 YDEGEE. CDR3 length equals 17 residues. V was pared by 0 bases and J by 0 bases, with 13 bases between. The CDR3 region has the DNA TGTGCCAGCAGCTTGGTTTCGGGGAGAAGCTCCTACAATGAGCAGTTCTTC. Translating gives CASSLVSGRSSYNEQFF.

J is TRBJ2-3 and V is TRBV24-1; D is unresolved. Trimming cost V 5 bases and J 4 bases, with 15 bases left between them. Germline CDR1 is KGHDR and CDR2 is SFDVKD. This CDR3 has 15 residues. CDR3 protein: CATSAGRREADTQYF. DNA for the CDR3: TGTGCCACCAGTGCCGGGCGGCGAGAAGCAGATACGCAGTATTTT.

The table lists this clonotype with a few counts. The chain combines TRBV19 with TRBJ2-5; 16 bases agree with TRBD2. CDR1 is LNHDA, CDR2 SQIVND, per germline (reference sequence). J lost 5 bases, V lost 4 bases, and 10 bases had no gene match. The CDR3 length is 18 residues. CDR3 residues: CASSNRGLAGGPGETQYF. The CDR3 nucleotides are TGTGCCAGTAGTAACCGGGGACTAGCGGGAGGGCCGGGGGAGACCCAGTACTTC.

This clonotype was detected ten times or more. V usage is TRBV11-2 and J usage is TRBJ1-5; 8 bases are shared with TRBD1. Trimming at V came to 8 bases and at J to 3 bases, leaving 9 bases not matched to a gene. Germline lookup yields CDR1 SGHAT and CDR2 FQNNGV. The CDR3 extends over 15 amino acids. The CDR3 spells CASDNGQGPNQPQHF. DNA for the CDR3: TGTGCCAGCGATAATGGACAGGGCCCCAATCAGCCCCAGCATTTT.

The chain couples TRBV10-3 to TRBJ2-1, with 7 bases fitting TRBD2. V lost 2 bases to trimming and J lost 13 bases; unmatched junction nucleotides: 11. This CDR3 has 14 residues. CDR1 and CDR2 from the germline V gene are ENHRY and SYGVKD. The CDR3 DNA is TGTGCCATCAGTGAGGGGACGGAGCGGGGAAAACAGTTCTTC. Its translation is CAISEGTERGKQFF.

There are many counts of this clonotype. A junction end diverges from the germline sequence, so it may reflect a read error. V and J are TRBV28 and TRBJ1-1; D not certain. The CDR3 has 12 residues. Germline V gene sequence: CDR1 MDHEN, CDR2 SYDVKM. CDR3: CASSLQGTEAFF. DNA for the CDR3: TGCGCCAGCAGCTTGCAAGGAACTGAAGCTTTCTTT.

CDR3: CASSPRLAEGEQFF. CDR3 DNA: TGTGCCAGCAGCCCCCGACTAGCGGAGGGTGAGCAGTTCTTC. The chain recombines TRBV11-2 with TRBJ2-1, with TRBD2 identical over 9 bases. Germline V gene sequence: CDR1 SGHAT, CDR2 FQNNGV. This CDR3 spans 14 amino acids. V gave up 5 bases and J gave up 9 bases; unmatched junction bases: 8.

The CDR3 DNA reads as TGCGCCAGCAGCCAGCACCCCCGAATCGACACATCTAATGAAAAACTGTTTTTT. Amino acids: CASSQHPRIDTSNEKLFF. J is TRBJ1-4 and V is TRBV4-3; D gene ambiguous. There are 18 residues in the CDR3. Trimming cost V 3 bases and J 3 bases, with 20 bases left between them. Germline V gene lookup returns CDR1 LGHNA and CDR2 YSLEER.

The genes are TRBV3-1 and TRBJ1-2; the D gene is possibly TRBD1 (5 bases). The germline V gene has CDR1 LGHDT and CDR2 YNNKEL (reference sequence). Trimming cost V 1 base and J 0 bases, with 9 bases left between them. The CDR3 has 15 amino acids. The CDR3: CASSQVGTTNYGYTF. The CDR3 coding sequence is TGTGCCAGCAGCCAAGTGGGGACCACTAACTATGGCTACACCTTC.

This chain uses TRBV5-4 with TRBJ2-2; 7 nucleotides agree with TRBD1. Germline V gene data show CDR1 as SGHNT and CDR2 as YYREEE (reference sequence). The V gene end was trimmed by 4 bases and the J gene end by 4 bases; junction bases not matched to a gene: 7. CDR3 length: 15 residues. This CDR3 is CASSPSDRLTGELFF. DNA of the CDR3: TGTGCCAGCAGCCCTTCGGACAGGCTCACCGGGGAGCTGTTTTTT.

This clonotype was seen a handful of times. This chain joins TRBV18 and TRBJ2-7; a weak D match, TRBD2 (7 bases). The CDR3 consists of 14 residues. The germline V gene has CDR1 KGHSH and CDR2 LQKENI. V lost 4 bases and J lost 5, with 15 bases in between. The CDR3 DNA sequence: TGTGCCAGCTCACTAAATCGGGGGGCGAACGAGCAGTACTTC. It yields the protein CASSLNRGANEQYF. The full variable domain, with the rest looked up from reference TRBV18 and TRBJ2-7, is NAGVMQNPRHLVRRRGQEARLRCSPMKGHSHVYWYRQLPEEGLKFMVYLQKENIIDESGMPKERFSAEFPKEGPSILRIQQVVRGDSAAYFCASSLNRGANEQYFGPGTRLTVT.

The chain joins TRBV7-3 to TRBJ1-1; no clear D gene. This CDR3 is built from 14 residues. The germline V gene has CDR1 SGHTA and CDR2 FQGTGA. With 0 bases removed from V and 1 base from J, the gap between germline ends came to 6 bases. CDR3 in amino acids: CASSLTEENTEAFF. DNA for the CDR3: TGTGCCAGCAGCTTAACGGAGGAGAACACTGAAGCTTTCTTT. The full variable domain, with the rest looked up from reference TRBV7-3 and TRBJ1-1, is GAGVSQTPSNKVTEKGKYVELRCDPISGHTALYWYRQSLGQGPEFLIYFQGTGAADDSGLPNDRFFAVRPEGSVSTLKIQRTERGDSAVYLCASSLTEENTEAFFGQGTRLTVV.

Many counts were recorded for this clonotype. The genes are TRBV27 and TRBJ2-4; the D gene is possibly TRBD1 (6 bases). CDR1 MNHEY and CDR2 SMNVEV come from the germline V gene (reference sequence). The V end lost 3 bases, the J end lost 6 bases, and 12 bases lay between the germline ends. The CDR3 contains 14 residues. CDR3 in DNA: TGTGCCAGCAGTTTGGGCCAGGGGAGAAACATTCAGTACTTC. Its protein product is CASSLGQGRNIQYF.

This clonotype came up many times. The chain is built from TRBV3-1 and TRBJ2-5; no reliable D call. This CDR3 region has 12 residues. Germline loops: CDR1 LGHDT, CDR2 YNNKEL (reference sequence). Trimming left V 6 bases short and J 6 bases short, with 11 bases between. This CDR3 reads CASSPLAKTQYF. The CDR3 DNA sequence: TGTGCCAGCAGTCCTCTGGCGAAGACCCAGTACTTC.